The 13 T cell receptor beta chains below all came from one sample that was sequenced in a study of blood T cell repertoires in COVID-19. The method was immunoSEQ multiplex PCR; TCRdb's version includes in-frame clones alone and lacks a portion of them. The table records 120,000 or so clones, more than 75% of them present only once. Sequencing used peripheral blood. The receptors derive from a woman aged 45-65 years with acute or convalescent COVID-19.

This chain uses TRBV19 with TRBJ2-1; possible D gene TRBD1, 5 bases. Trimming took off 6 bases at V and 7 bases at J, with 10 bases between the two ends. CDR1 and CDR2 (germline): LNHDA, SQIVND (reference sequence). CDR3 length equals 12 residues. CDR3 in amino acids: CASSWTRNEQFF. For the CDR3, the DNA is TGTGCCAGTAGCTGGACAAGGAATGAGCAGTTCTTC. Supplemented by reference TRBV19 and TRBJ2-1, the full variable domain reads DGGITQSPKYLFRKEGQNVTLSCEQNLNHDAMYWYRQDPGQGLRLIYYSQIVNDFQKGDIAEGYSVSREKKESFPLTVTSAQKNPTAFYLCASSWTRNEQFFGPGTRLTVL.

This chain links TRBV7-2 with TRBJ2-7; tentative D call: TRBD2 (6 bases). CDR3 length: 14 residues. The V end lost 5 bases, the J end lost 4 bases, and 15 bases lay between the germline ends. CDR1 SGHTA and CDR2 FQGNSA come from the germline V gene. For the CDR3, the DNA is TGTGCCAGCAGCGGACCGAGCGGGCGTTACGAGCAGTACTTC. This codes for CASSGPSGRYEQYF.

This chain uses TRBV6-6 with TRBJ1-5; perhaps TRBD1 as D (6 bases). Looked up from germline, CDR1 is MNHNY and CDR2 is SVGAGI (reference sequence). The CDR3 runs 16 residues. V was shortened by 2 bases and J by 6 bases, with 17 bases between the two germline ends. The CDR3 coding sequence is TGTGCCAGCAGTTACGCGGGGGGGGGCGCCGGTCAGCCCCAGCATTTT. The encoded protein is CASSYAGGGAGQPQHF.

The chain couples TRBV5-8 to TRBJ2-7; tentative D call: TRBD1 (6 bases). Germline loops: CDR1 SGHTS, CDR2 YDEGEE. This CDR3 is built from 15 residues. Trimming took off 0 bases at V and 3 bases at J, with 13 bases between the two ends. The CDR3 DNA is TGTGCCAGCAGCTTGGATCCCGGACAGCGCTACGAGCAGTACTTC. This encodes CASSLDPGQRYEQYF.

The chain is built from TRBV4-3 and TRBJ2-3, with D possibly TRBD2 on 5 matching bases. V was shortened by 2 bases and J by 2 bases, with 14 bases between the two germline ends. Per the germline V gene, CDR1 is LGHNA and CDR2 is YSLEER. The CDR3 loop spans 16 amino acids. The CDR3 here is CASSQRGLEPTDTQYF. The CDR3 nucleotides read TGCGCCAGCAGCCAACGGGGATTGGAACCCACAGATACGCAGTATTTT.

The genes are TRBV5-1 and TRBJ2-7; 8 positions agree with TRBD2. With V trimmed by 1 base and J by 1 base, 7 bases remained unmatched. Germline values: CDR1 SGHRS, CDR2 YFSETQ. The CDR3 extends over 16 amino acids. CDR3 amino acids: CASSLSGVAGSYEQYF. Here the CDR3 DNA reads TGCGCCAGCAGCTTGAGTGGGGTAGCGGGGTCCTACGAGCAGTACTTC.

This sequence joins TRBV7-9 and TRBJ2-3; D gene unclear. The CDR3 is 14 amino acids. V shed 3 bases and J shed 3 bases, with 10 bases lying between them. Germline V gene data show CDR1 as SEHNR and CDR2 as FQNEAQ (reference sequence). CDR3 in DNA: TGTGCCAGCAGCTTCGTCCGCGATACAGATACGCAGTATTTT. Translated, it gives CASSFVRDTDTQYF.

The J gene is TRBJ2-4, the V gene TRBV11-3; 10 bases line up with TRBD2. The CDR3 is 20 residues long. Unmatched junction bases numbered 18, after V lost 5 bases and J lost 2 bases. Germline CDR1 and CDR2: SGHNT and YENEEA. As DNA, the CDR3 is TGTGCCAGCAGCCGAAGGGGGGCTAGCGGGAGTTCCTCGTCCAAAAACATTCAGTACTTC. Protein product: CASSRRGASGSSSSKNIQYF.

The chain has TRBV11-2 and TRBJ1-3; tentative D call: TRBD1 (6 bases). The V gene's germline CDR1 is SGHAT and CDR2 FQNNGV. Trimming left V 2 bases short and J 4 bases short, with 9 bases between. The CDR3 is 14 amino acids. DNA of the CDR3: TGTGCCAGCAGCTTACAGACAGGAGGAAACACCATATATTTT. Its protein is CASSLQTGGNTIYF.

The V gene is TRBV28, the J gene TRBJ1-2, with 9 bases identical to TRBD1. This CDR3 is built from 13 residues. Germline trimming cut 4 bases from V and 7 bases from J; bases unmatched to any gene: 4. CDR1 MDHEN and CDR2 SYDVKM come from the germline V gene. For the CDR3, the DNA is TGTGCCAGCAGTTCACAGGGGGCTGGTGGCTACACCTTC. This codes for CASSSQGAGGYTF.

V is TRBV5-1 and J is TRBJ2-3, with D perhaps matching TRBD1 (6 bases). The germline CDR1 and CDR2 sequences are SGHRS and YFSETQ. CDR3 length: 16 residues. Trimming took 4 bases from V and 0 from J, leaving 15 bases between them. The CDR3 loop is CASSGGVGLSTDTQYF. Written as DNA, the CDR3 is TGCGCCAGCAGCGGGGGCGTGGGGCTGAGCACAGATACGCAGTATTTT. Full variable domain (missing parts from reference TRBV5-1 and TRBJ2-3): KAGVTQTPRYLIKTRGQQVTLSCSPISGHRSVSWYQQTPGQGLQFLFEYFSETQRNKGNFPGRFSGRQFSNSRSEMNVSTLELGDSALYLCASSGGVGLSTDTQYFGPGTRLTVL.

The J gene is TRBJ2-1, the V gene TRBV6-5; TRBD2 matches at 7 bases. The CDR3 sequence is 14 residues long. V lost 8 bases and J lost 4; bases outside the gene matches: 8. The V gene's germline CDR1 is MNHEY and CDR2 SVGAGI. CDR3 region: CASFSNSGYNEQFF. In DNA form, the CDR3 reads TGTGCCAGCTTTAGTAATAGCGGGTACAATGAGCAGTTCTTC.

V usage is TRBV10-3 and J usage is TRBJ2-1; D is undetermined. This CDR3 region has 12 residues. Trimming removed 3 bases from V and 6 bases from J, with 6 bases in between. Per the germline V gene, CDR1 is ENHRY and CDR2 is SYGVKD. The DNA for the CDR3 is TGTGCCATCAGTGAAAGTAGCAATGAGCAGTTCTTC. This encodes CAISESSNEQFF.